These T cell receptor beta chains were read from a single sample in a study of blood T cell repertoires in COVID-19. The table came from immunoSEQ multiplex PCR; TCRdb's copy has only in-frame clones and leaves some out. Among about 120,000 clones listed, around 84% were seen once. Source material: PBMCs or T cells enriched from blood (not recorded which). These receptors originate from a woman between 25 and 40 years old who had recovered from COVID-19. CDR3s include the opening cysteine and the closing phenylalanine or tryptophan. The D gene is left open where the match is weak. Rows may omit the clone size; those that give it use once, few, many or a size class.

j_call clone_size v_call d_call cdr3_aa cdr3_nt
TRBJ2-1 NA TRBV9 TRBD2 CASSAGGGRANEQFF TGTGCCAGCAGCGCCGGGGGCGGGAGGGCCAATGAGCAGTTCTTC
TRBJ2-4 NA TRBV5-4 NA CASSPGGRLAKNIQYF TGTGCCAGCAGCCCCGGGGGTAGGCTAGCCAAAAACATTCAGTACTTC
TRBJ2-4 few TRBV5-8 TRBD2 CASSSGLAVGKNIQYF TGTGCCAGCAGCTCGGGACTAGCGGTGGGCAAAAACATTCAGTACTTC
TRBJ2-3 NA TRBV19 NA CASRATSTDTQYF TGTGCCAGTAGGGCGACTAGCACAGATACGCAGTATTTT
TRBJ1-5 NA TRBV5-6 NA CASSPQGSYQPQHF TGTGCCAGCAGCCCACAGGGTAGCTATCAGCCCCAGCATTTT
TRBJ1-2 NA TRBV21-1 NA CASSKLGVVCIYGYTF TGTGCCAGCAGCAAATTGGGAGTGGTGTGCATCTATGGCTACACCTTC
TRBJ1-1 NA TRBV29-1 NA CSAEVVTEAFF TGCAGCGCCGAGGTGGTCACTGAAGCTTTCTTT
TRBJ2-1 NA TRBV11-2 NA CASSLVVRLAGNEQFF TGTGCCAGCAGCTTAGTGGTCCGGCTGGCGGGCAATGAGCAGTTCTTC
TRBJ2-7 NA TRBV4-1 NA CASSRRQAPAYEQYF TGCGCCAGCAGCCGTCGACAGGCACCAGCCTACGAGCAGTACTTC
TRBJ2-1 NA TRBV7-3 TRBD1 CASSPQGASSYNEQFF TGTGCCAGCAGCCCCCAGGGGGCAAGCTCCTACAATGAGCAGTTCTTC
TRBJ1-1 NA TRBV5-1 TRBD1 CASRSGQGAEAFF TGCGCCAGCAGATCGGGACAGGGCGCTGAAGCTTTCTTT
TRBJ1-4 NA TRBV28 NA CASSSVSGRGEKLFF TGTGCCAGCAGTTCAGTTTCGGGGAGGGGTGAAAAACTGTTTTTT
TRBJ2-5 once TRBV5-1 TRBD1 CASSRDQGARETQYF TGCGCCAGCAGCCGGGATCAGGGGGCTAGGGAGACCCAGTACTTC
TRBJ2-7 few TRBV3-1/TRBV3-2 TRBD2 CASSQPGTSGSYEQYF TGTGCCAGCAGCCAACCCGGGACTAGCGGGAGCTACGAGCAGTACTTC
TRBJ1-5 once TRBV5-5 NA CASSLGHSGQPQHF TGTGCCAGCAGCTTGGGACATAGCGGTCAGCCCCAGCATTTT
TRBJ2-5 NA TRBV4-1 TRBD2 CASSQASGETQYF TGCGCCAGCAGCCAAGCTAGCGGGGAGACCCAGTACTTC
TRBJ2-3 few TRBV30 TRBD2 CAWTEAGLGTDTQYF TGTGCCTGGACCGAGGCGGGACTAGGCACAGATACGCAGTATTTT
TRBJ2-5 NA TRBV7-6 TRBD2 CASSFRTSGPQNGETQYF TGTGCCAGCAGCTTCAGGACTAGCGGTCCGCAGAACGGCGAGACCCAGTACTTC
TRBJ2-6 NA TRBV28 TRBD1 CASSQDRSGANVLTF TGTGCCAGCAGTCAGGACAGGTCTGGGGCCAACGTCCTGACTTTC
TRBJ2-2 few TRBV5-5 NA CASSLREWTGELFF TGTGCCAGCAGCTTGCGGGAGTGGACCGGGGAGCTGTTTTTT
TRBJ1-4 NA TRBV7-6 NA CASSSRQPTNEKLFF TGTGCCAGCAGCTCCAGACAGCCAACTAATGAAAAACTGTTTTTT
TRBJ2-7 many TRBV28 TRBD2 CASSLAAGGTYEQYF TGTGCCAGCAGTTTAGCCGCGGGAGGTACCTACGAGCAGTACTTC
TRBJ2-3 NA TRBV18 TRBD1 CASSPRHRGRTDTQYF TGTGCCAGCTCACCACGTCACAGGGGGCGTACAGATACGCAGTATTTT
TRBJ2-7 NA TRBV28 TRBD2 CASSSSGRRSYEQYF TGTGCCAGCAGTTCTAGCGGGAGAAGGTCCTACGAGCAGTACTTC
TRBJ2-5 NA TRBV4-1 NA CASSQRLHGGGQETQYF TGCGCCAGCAGCCAACGCCTCCACGGGGGTGGGCAAGAGACCCAGTACTTC
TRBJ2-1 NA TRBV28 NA CASKASSYNEQFF TGTGCCAGCAAGGCTAGCTCCTACAATGAGCAGTTCTTC
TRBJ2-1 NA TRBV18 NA CASCRVLTNEQFF TGTGCCAGCTGCCGAGTCTTAACCAATGAGCAGTTCTTC
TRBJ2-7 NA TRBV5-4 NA CASSLVAGSIYEQYF TGTGCCAGCAGCTTGGTGGCGGGATCTATCTACGAGCAGTACTTC